A single sample gave rise to the 5 T cell receptor beta chains below, sequenced in a study of tissue T cells after allogeneic stem cell transplantation. Generated by immunoSEQ multiplex PCR, the TCRdb table keeps only in-frame clones and is missing some. The repertoire has more than 20,000 clones, 55% to 80% of them found once; the top ten carry around 0.62%. The sample consisted of spleen. The receptors derive from a female BALB/c mouse in good health. The strain is characterized by the MHC haplotype H2-d.

In regard to this clone: Germline and genes here are mouse. The read terminates 1 residue before the CDR3 end, so the remaining end is supplied by the germline J gene. The rearrangement joins TRBV29 to TRBJ2-2, with 14 positions matching TRBD2. CDR3 length: 15 amino acids. Losses at the gene ends were 9 bases for V and 3 bases for J; bases not matched to a gene: 3. The germline V gene encodes CDR1 MSHET and CDR2 SYDVDS. CDR3: CARGLGGRDTGQLYF. CDR3 DNA (partial): TGTGCTAGGGGACTGGGGGGGCGCGACACCGGGCAGCTCTAC.

Worth noting for this clone: Genes and germline come from the mouse. Read coverage stops 1 residue before the CDR3 terminus; the germline J gene supplies the remainder. This sequence joins TRBV13-2 and TRBJ2-7, with 7 bases aligning to TRBD1. The CDR3 sequence is 14 residues long. Trimming cost V 0 bases and J 0 bases; bases outside gene matches: 0. Germline V gene lookup returns CDR1 NNHNN and CDR2 SYGAGS (reference sequence). CDR3 DNA (partial): TGTGCCAGCGGTGATGGGGACAGCTCCTATGAACAGTAC. It specifies CASGDGDSSYEQY. The entire CDR3 is CASGDGDSSYEQYF.

To note about this clone: Gene names are the mouse ones. The read ends 1 residue shy of where the CDR3 ends; the end is completed using the germline J gene. This chain links TRBV1 with TRBJ1-2; D not resolved. This CDR3 is 12 amino acids long. Deletions cut 3 bases from V and 3 bases from J, with 5 bases between. Germline values: CDR1 NSQYPW, CDR2 LRSPGD (reference sequence). The covered CDR3 bases are TGCACCTGCAGTGCCGGGGACTCCGACTACACC. Encoded protein: CTCSAGDSDYT. The entire CDR3 protein is CTCSAGDSDYTF.

This clone was counted once. The gene symbols are mouse symbols. The read falls 1 residue short of the CDR3 end, and the missing part is taken from the germline J gene. The chain combines TRBV19 with TRBJ1-4, with a tentative D call TRBD1 (6 bases). V dropped 2 bases and J dropped 3 bases, with 8 bases sitting between them. The CDR3 totals 14 residues. Germline lookup yields CDR1 FNHDT and CDR2 SITEND (reference sequence). CDR3 DNA (partial): TGTGCCAGCAGTATTGGGGGCCCCAACGAAAGATTATTT. Translated: CASSIGGPNERLF. The full-length CDR3 reads as CASSIGGPNERLFF. Looking up the rest from reference TRBV19 and TRBJ1-4 gives the full variable domain: GGIITQTPKFLIGQEGQKLTLKCQQNFNHDTMYWYRQDSGKGLRLIYYSITENDLQKGDLSEGYDASREKKSSFSLTVTSAQKNEMAVFLCASSIGGPNERLFFGHGTKLSVL.

As regards this clone: Gene and germline names: mouse. Sequencing ends 1 residue short of the CDR3 end; the germline J gene provides the rest. V and J are TRBV13-2 and TRBJ1-2; weak D call: TRBD1 (6 bases). The CDR3 is 14 residues long. From germline, CDR1 is NNHNN and CDR2 SYGAGS (reference sequence). Trimming stripped 0 bases from V and 4 bases from J, with 10 bases between. The sequenced CDR3 bases are TGTGCCAGCGGTGATGCCTGGGGGGCCTCCGACTACACC. Protein product: CASGDAWGASDYT. Given in full, the CDR3 is CASGDAWGASDYTF.